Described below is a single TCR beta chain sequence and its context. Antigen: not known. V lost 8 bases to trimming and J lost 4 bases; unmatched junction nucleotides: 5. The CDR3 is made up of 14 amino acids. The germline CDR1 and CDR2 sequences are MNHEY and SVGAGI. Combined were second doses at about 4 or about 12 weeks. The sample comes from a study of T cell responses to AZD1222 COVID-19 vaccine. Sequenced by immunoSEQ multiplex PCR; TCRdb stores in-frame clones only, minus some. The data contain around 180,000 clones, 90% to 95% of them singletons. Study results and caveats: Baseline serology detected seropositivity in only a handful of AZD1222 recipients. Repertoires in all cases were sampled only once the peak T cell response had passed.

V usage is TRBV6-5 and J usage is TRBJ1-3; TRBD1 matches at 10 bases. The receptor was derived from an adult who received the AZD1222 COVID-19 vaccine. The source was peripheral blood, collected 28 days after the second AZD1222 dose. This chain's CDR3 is CASRDRGEGNTIYF. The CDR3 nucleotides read TGTGCCAGCCGGGACAGGGGAGAGGGAAACACCATATATTTT.